The 21 T cell receptor beta chains listed next were all sequenced from one sample in a study of T cells in Graves' hyperthyroidism and ophthalmopathy (dated by TCRdb to about 2019). Receptor amplification or capture employed multiplex PCR. The sequencer listed for this sample is Illumina HiSeq 2000. The TCR beta CDR3 regions were amplified from the RNA transcripts. The TCR CDR3 was subjected to a first round of RT-PCR using the HTBI primer set and the Qiagen OneStep RT-PCR kit. TCRdb trimmed public reads at Q25 via fastp, called clones via MiXCR and kept in-frame beta chains. Entries are consolidated by CDR3 protein sequence, retaining the most common genes and DNA. This sample gives about 250,000 distinct CDR3 sequences in total; almost 25% of them show up just once. Together, the top ten hold roughly 32% of the sample. Sample: blood. The receptors were gathered from a woman aged 40 to 50 with Graves' ophthalmopathy.

V and J are TRBV9 and TRBJ2-5; D unclear. CDR1 and CDR2 from the germline V gene are SGDLS and YYNGEE. V gave up 0 bases and J gave up 2 bases, with 11 bases separating them. The CDR3 is 15 amino acids. CDR3 residues: CASSVGPVGQETQYF. CDR3 DNA sequence: TGTGCCAGCAGCGTAGGCCCCGTCGGTCAAGAGACCCAGTACTTC.

This clonotype was picked up many times. The rearrangement joins TRBV24-1 to TRBJ2-6; D remains ambiguous. Germline V gene sequence: CDR1 KGHDR, CDR2 SFDVKD. This CDR3 comprises 15 residues. V lost 3 bases, J lost 0 bases, and 5 bases lay in between. The CDR3 spells CATSDAGSGANVLTF. CDR3 DNA: TGTGCCACCAGTGATGCTGGCTCTGGGGCCAACGTCCTGACTTTC.

At least ten counts were recorded for this clonotype. This chain joins TRBV27 and TRBJ1-2; D possibly corresponds to TRBD1 (6 bases). V shed 5 bases and J shed 8 bases, with 15 bases lying between them. CDR1 and CDR2 (germline): MNHEY, SMNVEV (reference sequence). This CDR3 is 13 amino acids long. CDR3: CASSHDQRGGYTF. The CDR3 DNA is TGTGCCAGCAGTCACGATCAAAGGGGGGGCTACACCTTC.

This chain connects TRBV28 to TRBJ2-7; a weak D match, TRBD1 (5 bases). The CDR3 is made up of 14 amino acids. Trimming cost V 6 bases and J 1 base, with 13 bases left between them. Germline V CDR1 and CDR2: MDHEN, SYDVKM. The CDR3 DNA reads as TGTGCCAGCAGCTCACCAGGGATTTCCTACGAGCAGTACTTC. This gives the protein CASSSPGISYEQYF.

This clonotype was observed at least ten times. J is TRBJ1-5 and V is TRBV20-1; D is uncertain. The length of the CDR3 is 15 residues. The germline V and J ends were trimmed by 0 bases and 0 bases, with 9 bases remaining between them. Looked up from germline, CDR1 is DFQATT and CDR2 is SNEGSKA (reference sequence). The CDR3 DNA is TGCAGTGCTAGAGAGTTGAGGGATAGCAATCAGCCCCAGCATTTT. This encodes CSARELRDSNQPQHF.

The chain is built from TRBV28 and TRBJ2-5; no definite D call. The CDR3 contains 16 residues. V dropped 3 bases and J dropped 1 base, with 15 bases sitting between them. In germline, CDR1 is MDHEN, CDR2 SYDVKM. The CDR3 protein is CASSLSRHDLQETQYF. CDR3 bases: TGTGCCAGCAGTTTGAGCCGACATGACCTCCAAGAGACCCAGTACTTC.

This clonotype has a count of ten or more. The chain links TRBV24-1 to TRBJ2-7; tentative D call: TRBD2 (5 bases). The V and J ends lost 10 bases and 3 bases respectively, with 21 bases between them. CDR1 and CDR2 from the germline V gene are KGHDR and SFDVKD. The CDR3 contains 15 residues. This CDR3 is CATTPIPGVNYEQYF. The CDR3 DNA sequence: TGTGCCACGACACCCATTCCCGGGGTAAACTACGAGCAGTACTTC.

V gene TRBV6-2 or TRBV6-3 combines with J gene TRBJ1-5; D is ambiguous. The CDR3 loop spans 14 amino acids. Germline CDR1 MNHEY, CDR2 SVGEGT. V was shortened by 4 bases and J by 4 bases, with 11 bases between the two germline ends. The CDR3 protein is CASSLSYGNQPQHF. The CDR3 DNA follows: TGTGCCAGCAGTTTATCCTACGGGAATCAGCCCCAGCATTTT.

This clonotype was counted at least ten times. This chain uses TRBV10-3 with TRBJ2-2; maybe TRBD1 (5 bases). CDR1 is ENHRY and CDR2 is SYGVKD in the germline V gene. The CDR3 extends over 13 amino acids. Trimming left V 6 bases short and J 3 bases short, with 8 bases between. The CDR3 sequence: CAIRQADTGELFF. The DNA of the CDR3 is TGTGCCATCAGACAGGCGGACACCGGGGAGCTGTTTTTT.

V and J are TRBV6-1 and TRBJ2-6; D might be TRBD1 (5 bases). The CDR3 is made up of 15 amino acids. Germline V gene lookup returns CDR1 MNHNS and CDR2 SASEGT. The V end lost 6 bases, the J end lost 0 bases, and 9 bases lay between the germline ends. CDR3 nucleotides: TGTGCCAGCAGGCTAAGGGGCTCTGGGGCCAACGTCCTGACTTTC. It translates to CASRLRGSGANVLTF.

This clonotype was observed many times. The chain combines TRBV28 with TRBJ1-1; 9 positions match TRBD1. J lost 3 bases, V lost 4 bases, and 9 bases had no gene match. The germline gives CDR1 MDHEN, CDR2 SYDVKM. The CDR3 is 16 residues long. The DNA for the CDR3 is TGTGCCAGCAGTTGGGACAGGGAGGGGAGGGACACTGAAGCTTTCTTT. This translates into CASSWDREGRDTEAFF.

In this sample, this clonotype turned up many times. The chain links TRBV2 to TRBJ2-7, with TRBD1 matching 9 bases. The length of the CDR3 is 14 residues. From germline, CDR1 is SNHLY and CDR2 FYNNEI. Unmatched junction bases numbered 6, after V lost 4 bases and J lost 5 bases. CDR3 sequence: CASSVGTGFNEQYF. CDR3 in DNA: TGTGCCAGCAGTGTGGGGACAGGGTTTAACGAGCAGTACTTC.

This clonotype showed up just once. The V call is TRBV29-1, the J call TRBJ1-2; 7 bases agree with TRBD1. The V gene end was trimmed by 4 bases and the J gene end by 4 bases; junction bases not matched to a gene: 9. This CDR3 has 14 residues. The germline gives CDR1 SQVTM, CDR2 ANQGSEA. CDR3 protein: CSVVWGTDPYGYTF. Here the CDR3 DNA reads TGCAGCGTTGTCTGGGGGACAGACCCCTATGGCTACACCTTC.

This clonotype was counted at least ten times. V is TRBV30 and J is TRBJ1-6, with D maybe TRBD1 (5 bases). CDR1 GTSNPN and CDR2 SVGIG come from the germline V gene (reference sequence). V gave up 4 bases and J gave up 5 bases, with 18 bases separating them. The CDR3 has 16 amino acids. CDR3 protein: CAWKSTRGRNNSPLHF. CDR3 nucleotides: TGTGCCTGGAAATCTACGAGGGGACGAAATAATTCACCCCTCCACTTT.

This clonotype was seen at least ten times. The chain carries TRBV7-2 and TRBJ2-7; 7 nucleotides match TRBD1. V shed 1 base and J 2 bases; nucleotides not matched to a gene: 5. The CDR3 consists of 15 residues. Germline V lookup: CDR1 SGHTA, CDR2 FQGNSA. As DNA, the CDR3 is TGTGCCAGCAGCTTAGTACCCGGGACAGCCTACGAGCAGTACTTC. As protein: CASSLVPGTAYEQYF. Full variable domain (remainder filled in from reference TRBV7-2 and TRBJ2-7): GAGVSQSPSNKVTEKGKDVELRCDPISGHTALYWYRQSLGQGLEFLIYFQGNSAPDKSGLPSDRFSAERTGGSVSTLTIQRTQQEDSAVYLCASSLVPGTAYEQYFGPGTRLTVT.

This clonotype was counted between two and nine times. This chain joins TRBV6-2 or TRBV6-3 and TRBJ2-7; 11 nucleotides line up with TRBD1. The CDR3 loop spans 15 amino acids. With V trimmed by 5 bases and J by 2 bases, 5 bases remained unmatched. Germline CDR1 reads MNHEY; CDR2 reads SVGEGT. Here the CDR3 DNA reads TGTGCCAGCAGTGCCGTGGGACAGGGGGCCTACGAGCAGTACTTC. Translated: CASSAVGQGAYEQYF.

This clonotype was detected ten times or more. J is TRBJ2-7 and V is TRBV19; D unresolved. Trimming cost V 3 bases and J 4 bases, with 7 bases left between them. CDR3 length equals 12 residues. Germline V lookup: CDR1 LNHDA, CDR2 SQIVND (reference sequence). The CDR3 loop reads CASSMGLYEQYF. The CDR3, as DNA: TGTGCCAGTAGTATGGGCCTGTACGAGCAGTACTTC. Supplemented by reference TRBV19 and TRBJ2-7, the full variable domain reads DGGITQSPKYLFRKEGQNVTLSCEQNLNHDAMYWYRQDPGQGLRLIYYSQIVNDFQKGDIAEGYSVSREKKESFPLTVTSAQKNPTAFYLCASSMGLYEQYFGPGTRLTVT.

To note about this clonotype: A much larger clone lies one base from this, so it may be a read error. The chain links TRBV19 to TRBJ1-1; D remains unclear. CDR1 is LNHDA and CDR2 is SQIVND in the germline V gene (reference sequence). The CDR3 contains 13 residues. CDR3 in DNA: TGTGCCAGTAGTATAAACTTGGGCACTGTAGCTTTCTTT. Translating it yields CASSINLGTVAFF.

This clonotype was seen many times. The rearrangement links TRBV7-8 to TRBJ1-5; 9 bases are shared with TRBD1. This CDR3 has 17 amino acids. Germline CDR1 SGHVS, CDR2 FQNEAQ. Trimming cost V 0 bases and J 6 bases; bases outside gene matches: 9. The CDR3, as DNA: TGTGCCAGCAGCTTAGCACCGGGACAGGGCGTGGGTCAGCCCCAGCATTTT. Protein product: CASSLAPGQGVGQPQHF.

This clonotype was detected many times. The CDR3 region is CASSLSPGGANVLTF. CDR3 DNA: TGTGCCAGCAGTTTATCTCCGGGGGGGGCCAACGTCCTGACTTTC. The chain links TRBV28 to TRBJ2-6; D may be TRBD2 (5 bases). The CDR3 spans 15 residues. The germline V and J ends were trimmed by 1 base and 4 bases, with 8 bases remaining between them. Germline values: CDR1 MDHEN, CDR2 SYDVKM.

Many counts were recorded for this clonotype. The chain employs TRBV19 and TRBJ1-5; the match to TRBD1 covers 7 bases. The CDR3 has 15 residues. The V gene end was trimmed by 5 bases and the J gene end by 4 bases; junction bases not matched to a gene: 8. The germline CDR1 and CDR2 sequences are LNHDA and SQIVND (reference sequence). This CDR3 reads CASSAAGGTNQPQHF. The CDR3 nucleotides are TGTGCCAGTAGTGCCGCAGGGGGAACGAATCAGCCCCAGCATTTT.